Sequencing of this T cell receptor beta chain was carried out in a study of T cell responses to AZD1222 COVID-19 vaccine. The assay was immunoSEQ multiplex PCR, and TCRdb's table has in-frame clones only and misses some. The table shows 140,000 to 150,000 clones, with 93% occurring only once. CDR1 is LNHDA and CDR2 is SQIVND in the germline V gene (reference sequence). The germline V and J ends were trimmed by 7 bases and 0 bases, with 13 bases remaining between them. This CDR3 is 14 amino acids long. V and J are TRBV19 and TRBJ2-7; D gene unclear. The source material was peripheral blood, sampled after recovery from COVID-19. The clonotype was recovered from an adult who had recovered from COVID-19. CDR3 amino acids: CASKVGGNSYEQYF. CDR3 in DNA: TGTGCCAGTAAAGTGGGTGGAAACTCCTACGAGCAGTACTTC.